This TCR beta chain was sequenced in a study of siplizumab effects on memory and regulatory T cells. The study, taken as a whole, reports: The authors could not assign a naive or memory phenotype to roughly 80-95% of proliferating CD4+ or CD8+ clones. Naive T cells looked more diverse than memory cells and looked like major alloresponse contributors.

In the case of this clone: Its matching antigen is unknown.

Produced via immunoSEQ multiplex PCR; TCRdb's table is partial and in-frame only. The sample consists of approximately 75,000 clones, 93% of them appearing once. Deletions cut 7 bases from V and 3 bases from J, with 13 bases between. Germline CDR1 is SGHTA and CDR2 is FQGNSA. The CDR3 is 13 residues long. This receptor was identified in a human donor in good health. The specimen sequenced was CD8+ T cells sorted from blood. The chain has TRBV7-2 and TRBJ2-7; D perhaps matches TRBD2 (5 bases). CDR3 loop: CASTTFGDYEQYF. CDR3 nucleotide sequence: TGTGCCAGCACCACCTTCGGGGACTACGAGCAGTACTTC.